The clone carrying this TCR beta chain was counted between two and nine times. The entry originates in a study of blood T cell repertoires in COVID-19. Source study methods: It was from reference gene primer amplification that nucleated cell counts were estimated. Profiled with immunoSEQ multiplex PCR; TCRdb holds only in-frame clones, not every one. Clone size and V and J calls were adopted from that table, with D and trimming inferred from the DNA. The sample yields around 150,000 clones, 88% seen once. The specimen sequenced was peripheral blood. The sequence was obtained from a human donor with COVID-19, enrolled during active disease. The donor label of this sample is uncertain.

The CDR3 here is CASSTRDSGGYEQYF. The CDR3 region has the DNA TGTGCCAGTAGTACCCGGGACAGCGGAGGCTACGAGCAGTACTTC. J is TRBJ2-7 and V is TRBV19; 7 bases map to TRBD1. In germline, CDR1 is LNHDA, CDR2 SQIVND (reference sequence). The V segment lost 4 bases and the J segment 3 bases; nucleotides outside the gene matches: 9. This CDR3 contains 15 residues.